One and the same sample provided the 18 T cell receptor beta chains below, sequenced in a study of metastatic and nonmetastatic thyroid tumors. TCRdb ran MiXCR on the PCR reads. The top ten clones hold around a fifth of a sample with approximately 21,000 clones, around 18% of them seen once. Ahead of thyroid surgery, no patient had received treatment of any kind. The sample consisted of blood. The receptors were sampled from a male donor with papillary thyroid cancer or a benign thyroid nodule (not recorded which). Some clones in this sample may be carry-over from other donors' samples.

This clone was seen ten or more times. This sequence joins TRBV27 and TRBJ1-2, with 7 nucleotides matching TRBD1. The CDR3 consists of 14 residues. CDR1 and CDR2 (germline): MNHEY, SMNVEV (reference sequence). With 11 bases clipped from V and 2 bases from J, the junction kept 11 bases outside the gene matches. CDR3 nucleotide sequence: TGTGCCGGAACTCCCGGGACAGAGAACTATGGCTACACCTTC. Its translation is CAGTPGTENYGYTF.

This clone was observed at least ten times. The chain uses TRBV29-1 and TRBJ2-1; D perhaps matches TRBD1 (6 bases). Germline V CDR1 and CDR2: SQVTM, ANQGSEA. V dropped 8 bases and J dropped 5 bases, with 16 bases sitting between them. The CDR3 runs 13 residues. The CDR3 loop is CSPGNKGDNEQFF. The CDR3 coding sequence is TGCAGCCCAGGCAATAAGGGGGACAATGAGCAGTTCTTC.

CDR3 loop: CASSLKGGSGADTQYF. The CDR3 DNA follows: TGTGCCAGCTCACTCAAAGGGGGGTCGGGAGCGGATACGCAGTATTTT. The chain joins TRBV18 to TRBJ2-3; perhaps D is TRBD1 or TRBD2 (6 bases each). Per germline, CDR1 KGHSH and CDR2 LQKENI. This CDR3 has 16 amino acids. Between the trimmed V and J ends, which lost 4 bases and 6 bases, there was a span of 20 bases.

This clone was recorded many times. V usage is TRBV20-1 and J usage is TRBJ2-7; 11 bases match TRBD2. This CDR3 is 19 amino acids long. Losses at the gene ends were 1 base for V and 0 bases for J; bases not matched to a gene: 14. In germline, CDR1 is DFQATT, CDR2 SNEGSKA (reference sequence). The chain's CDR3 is CSARAPGGLAGGFSYEQYF. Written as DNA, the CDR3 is TGCAGTGCTAGAGCCCCCGGCGGGCTAGCGGGAGGTTTCTCCTACGAGCAGTACTTC.

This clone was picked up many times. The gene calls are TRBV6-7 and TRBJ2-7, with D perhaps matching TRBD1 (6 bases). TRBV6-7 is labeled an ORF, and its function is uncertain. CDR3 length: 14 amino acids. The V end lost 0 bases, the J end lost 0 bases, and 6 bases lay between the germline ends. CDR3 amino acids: CASSYSGGSYEQYF. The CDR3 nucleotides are TGTGCCAGCAGTTACTCAGGGGGCTCCTACGAGCAGTACTTC.

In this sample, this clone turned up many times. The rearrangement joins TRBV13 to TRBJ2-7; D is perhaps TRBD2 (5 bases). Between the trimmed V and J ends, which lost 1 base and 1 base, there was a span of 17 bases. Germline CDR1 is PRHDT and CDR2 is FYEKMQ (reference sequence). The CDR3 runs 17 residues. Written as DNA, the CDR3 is TGTGCCAGCAGCTTAGAATCGGGGATGCTGACTTCCTACGAGCAGTACTTC. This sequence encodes CASSLESGMLTSYEQYF.

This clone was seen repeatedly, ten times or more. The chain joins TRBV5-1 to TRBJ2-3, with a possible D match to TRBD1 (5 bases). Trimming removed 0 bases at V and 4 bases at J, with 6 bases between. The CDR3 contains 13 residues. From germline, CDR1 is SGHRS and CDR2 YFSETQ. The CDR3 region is CASSLVGADTQYF. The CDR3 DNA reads TGCGCCAGCAGCTTGGTAGGGGCAGATACGCAGTATTTT.

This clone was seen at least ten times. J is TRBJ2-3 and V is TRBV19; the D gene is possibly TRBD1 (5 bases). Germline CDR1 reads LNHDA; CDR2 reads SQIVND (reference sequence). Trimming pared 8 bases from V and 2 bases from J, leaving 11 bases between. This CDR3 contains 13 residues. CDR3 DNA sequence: TGTGCCAGTGGCAGGGTTTTCACAGATACGCAGTATTTT. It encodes CASGRVFTDTQYF.

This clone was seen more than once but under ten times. In DNA, the CDR3 is TGTGCCAGCGGGCAGTCCCTTTCTGTAGATACGCAGTATTTT. Translating gives CASGQSLSVDTQYF. The genes are TRBV2 and TRBJ2-3; no definite D call. CDR1 SNHLY and CDR2 FYNNEI come from the germline V gene. The CDR3 length is 14 residues. The V and J ends lost 8 bases and 5 bases respectively, with 17 bases between them.

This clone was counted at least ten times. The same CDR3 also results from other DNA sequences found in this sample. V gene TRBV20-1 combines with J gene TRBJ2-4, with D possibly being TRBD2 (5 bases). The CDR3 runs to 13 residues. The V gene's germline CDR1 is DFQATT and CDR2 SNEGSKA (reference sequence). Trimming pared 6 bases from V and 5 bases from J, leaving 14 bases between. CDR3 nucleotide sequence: TGCAGTGCCCAGGACCGGGGAGAAAACATTCAGTACTTC. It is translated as CSAQDRGENIQYF.

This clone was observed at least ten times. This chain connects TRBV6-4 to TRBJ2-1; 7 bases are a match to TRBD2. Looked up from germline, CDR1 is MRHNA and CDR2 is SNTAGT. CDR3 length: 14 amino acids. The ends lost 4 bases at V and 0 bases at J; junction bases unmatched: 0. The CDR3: CASSGGSSYNEQFF. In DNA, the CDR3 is TGTGCCAGCAGTGGCGGGAGCTCCTACAATGAGCAGTTCTTC.

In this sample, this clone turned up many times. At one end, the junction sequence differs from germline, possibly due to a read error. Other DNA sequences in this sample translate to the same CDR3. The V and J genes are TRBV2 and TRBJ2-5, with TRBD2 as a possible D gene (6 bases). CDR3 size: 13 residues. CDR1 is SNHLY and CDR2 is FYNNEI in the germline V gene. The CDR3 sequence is CASRPTSQEAQYF. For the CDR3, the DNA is TGTGCCAGCAGGCCCACTAGCCAAGAGGCCCAGTACTTC.

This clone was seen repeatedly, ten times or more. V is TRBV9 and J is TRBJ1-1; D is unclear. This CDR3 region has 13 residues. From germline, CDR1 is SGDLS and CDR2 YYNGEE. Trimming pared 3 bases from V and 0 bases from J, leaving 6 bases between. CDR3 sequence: CASSGVLNTEAFF. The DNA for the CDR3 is TGTGCCAGCAGCGGGGTCTTGAACACTGAAGCTTTCTTT.

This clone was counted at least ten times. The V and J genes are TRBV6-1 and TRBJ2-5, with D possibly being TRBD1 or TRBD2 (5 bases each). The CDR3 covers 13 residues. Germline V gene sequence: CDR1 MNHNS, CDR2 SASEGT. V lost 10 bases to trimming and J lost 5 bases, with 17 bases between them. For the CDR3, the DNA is TGTGCCACCCGGGACCCCGGAAGGGAGACCCAGTACTTC. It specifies CATRDPGRETQYF.

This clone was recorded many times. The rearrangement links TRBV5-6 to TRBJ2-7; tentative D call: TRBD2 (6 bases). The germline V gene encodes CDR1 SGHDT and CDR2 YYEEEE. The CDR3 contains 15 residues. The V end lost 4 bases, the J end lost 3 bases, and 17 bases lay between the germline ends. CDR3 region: CASSQLLALDYEQYF. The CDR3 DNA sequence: TGTGCCAGCAGCCAACTACTAGCTCTCGACTACGAGCAGTACTTC. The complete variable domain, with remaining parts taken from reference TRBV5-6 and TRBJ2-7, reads DAGVTQSPTHLIKTRGQQVTLRCSPKSGHDTVSWYQQALGQGPQFIFQYYEEEERQRGNFPDRFSGHQFPNYSSELNVNALLLGDSALYLCASSQLLALDYEQYFGPGTRLTVT.

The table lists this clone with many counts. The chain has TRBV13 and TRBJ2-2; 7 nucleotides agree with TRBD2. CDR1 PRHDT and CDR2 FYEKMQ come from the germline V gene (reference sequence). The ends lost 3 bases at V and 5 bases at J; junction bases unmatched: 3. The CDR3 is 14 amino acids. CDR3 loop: CASSFRRETGELFF. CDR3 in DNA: TGTGCCAGCAGCTTCCGGCGGGAGACCGGGGAGCTGTTTTTT.

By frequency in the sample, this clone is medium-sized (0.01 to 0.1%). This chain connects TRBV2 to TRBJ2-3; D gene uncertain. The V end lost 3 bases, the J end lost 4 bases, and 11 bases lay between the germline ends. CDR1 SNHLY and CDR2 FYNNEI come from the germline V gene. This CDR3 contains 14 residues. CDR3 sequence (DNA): TGTGCCAGCAGTGAGTCTACCTCCGCAGATACGCAGTATTTT. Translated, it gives CASSESTSADTQYF. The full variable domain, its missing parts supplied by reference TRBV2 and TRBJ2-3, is EPEVTQTPSHQVTQMGQEVILRCVPISNHLYFYWYRQILGQKVEFLVSFYNNEISEKSEIFDDQFSVERPDGSNFTLKIRSTKLEDSAMYFCASSESTSADTQYFGPGTRLTVL.

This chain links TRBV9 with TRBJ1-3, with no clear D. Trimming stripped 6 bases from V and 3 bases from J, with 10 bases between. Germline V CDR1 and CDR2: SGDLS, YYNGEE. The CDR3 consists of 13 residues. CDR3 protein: CASNRGYGNTIYF. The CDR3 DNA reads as TGTGCCAGCAACCGAGGGTATGGAAACACCATATATTTT.